This is a list of T cell receptor beta chains from one sample in a study of radiotherapy plus CTLA-4 blockade in lung cancer. TCRdb's copy holds only in-frame clones and misses some; the assay was immunoSEQ multiplex PCR. The sample lists tens of thousands of clones; approximately 86% were seen once. Sequenced here: peripheral blood, sampled from a patient treated with radiotherapy plus ipilimumab. The receptors come from a human donor with non-small cell lung cancer who had a partial response to radiotherapy plus ipilimumab. Both conserved end residues are part of each CDR3. Fields, in order: clone size, V gene, J gene, D gene, CDR3 protein, CDR3 DNA. The D gene is left open where the match is weak. The size of a clone is reported for some rows only, either as once, few or many, or as a class for expanded clones.

clone_size: once
v_call: TRBV19
j_call: TRBJ1-4
d_call: NA
cdr3_aa: CASRLRLAPNEKLFF
cdr3_nt: TGTGCCAGTAGACTCCGACTCGCGCCTAATGAAAAACTGTTTTTT

clone_size: NA
v_call: TRBV19
j_call: TRBJ2-1
d_call: TRBD2
cdr3_aa: CASSMGLAGSIYNEQFF
cdr3_nt: TGTGCCAGTAGTATGGGACTAGCGGGCTCAATCTACAATGAGCAGTTCTTC

clone_size: NA
v_call: TRBV11-3
j_call: TRBJ1-1
d_call: NA
cdr3_aa: CASSPLAGGDTEAFF
cdr3_nt: TGTGCCAGCAGCCCTCTAGCGGGAGGCGACACTGAAGCTTTCTTT

clone_size: NA
v_call: TRBV19
j_call: TRBJ2-7
d_call: NA
cdr3_aa: CASSIGQDEQYF
cdr3_nt: TGTGCCAGTAGTATTGGGCAGGACGAGCAGTACTTC

clone_size: NA
v_call: TRBV6-1
j_call: TRBJ1-1
d_call: NA
cdr3_aa: CASSEGPEGTEAFF
cdr3_nt: TGTGCCAGCAGTGAAGGTCCCGAGGGCACTGAAGCTTTCTTT

clone_size: NA
v_call: TRBV19
j_call: TRBJ2-1
d_call: NA
cdr3_aa: CASSGERGGDYNEQFF
cdr3_nt: TGTGCCAGTAGTGGGGAAAGGGGGGGCGACTACAATGAGCAGTTCTTC

clone_size: NA
v_call: TRBV19
j_call: TRBJ2-3
d_call: NA
cdr3_aa: CASSIGLPGDTQYF
cdr3_nt: TGTGCCAGTAGTATCGGGCTCCCGGGGGATACGCAGTATTTT

clone_size: NA
v_call: TRBV6-6
j_call: TRBJ1-1
d_call: NA
cdr3_aa: CASSYAGSGTEAFF
cdr3_nt: TGTGCCAGCAGTTACGCGGGTTCAGGCACTGAAGCTTTCTTT

clone_size: NA
v_call: TRBV4-1
j_call: TRBJ1-5
d_call: TRBD1
cdr3_aa: CASSQGVTGGPHQPQHF
cdr3_nt: TGCGCCAGCAGCCAAGGAGTCACAGGGGGCCCGCATCAGCCCCAGCATTTT

clone_size: NA
v_call: TRBV2
j_call: TRBJ1-1
d_call: NA
cdr3_aa: CASRQDSTEAFF
cdr3_nt: TGTGCCAGCAGGCAAGACAGCACTGAAGCTTTCTTT

clone_size: NA
v_call: TRBV18
j_call: TRBJ1-2
d_call: NA
cdr3_aa: CASSPPWANNYGYTF
cdr3_nt: TGTGCCAGCTCACCACCCTGGGCCAATAACTATGGCTACACCTTC

clone_size: NA
v_call: TRBV29-1
j_call: TRBJ1-5
d_call: NA
cdr3_aa: CSVSTGQDSNQPQHF
cdr3_nt: TGCAGCGTGTCGACAGGACAAGATAGCAATCAGCCCCAGCATTTT

clone_size: NA
v_call: TRBV6-1
j_call: TRBJ1-2
d_call: NA
cdr3_aa: CASITSDTNYGYTF
cdr3_nt: TGTGCCAGCATCACCTCCGACACTAACTATGGCTACACCTTC

clone_size: NA
v_call: TRBV6-5
j_call: TRBJ1-2
d_call: NA
cdr3_aa: CASSYSYGAYGYTF
cdr3_nt: TGTGCCAGCAGTTACTCGTATGGGGCATATGGCTACACCTTC

clone_size: few
v_call: TRBV7-9
j_call: TRBJ1-1
d_call: NA
cdr3_aa: CASSSSGRTTEAFF
cdr3_nt: TGTGCCAGCAGCTCGTCGGGTCGTACCACTGAAGCTTTCTTT

clone_size: NA
v_call: TRBV4-2
j_call: TRBJ2-3
d_call: NA
cdr3_aa: CASSQDRTSTDTQYF
cdr3_nt: TGTGCCAGCAGCCAGGACCGGACTAGCACAGATACGCAGTATTTT

clone_size: once
v_call: TRBV5-1
j_call: TRBJ1-6
d_call: TRBD1
cdr3_aa: CASSLTGQGYSSPLHF
cdr3_nt: TGCGCCAGCAGCTTGACGGGACAGGGGTATAGTTCACCCCTCCACTTT

clone_size: NA
v_call: TRBV2
j_call: TRBJ2-5
d_call: NA
cdr3_aa: CASSDWGGTTQYF
cdr3_nt: TGTGCCAGCAGTGACTGGGGCGGAACGACCCAGTACTTC

clone_size: NA
v_call: TRBV6-1
j_call: TRBJ1-1
d_call: NA
cdr3_aa: CASSWGGGGTEAFF
cdr3_nt: TGTGCCAGCAGTTGGGGAGGGGGAGGCACTGAAGCTTTCTTT

clone_size: NA
v_call: TRBV6-4
j_call: TRBJ1-1
d_call: TRBD1
cdr3_aa: CASSREVGQGATEAFF
cdr3_nt: TGTGCCAGCAGCCGAGAAGTGGGACAGGGTGCCACTGAAGCTTTCTTT

clone_size: NA
v_call: TRBV5-1
j_call: TRBJ1-4
d_call: TRBD1
cdr3_aa: CASSVRQGQREKLFF
cdr3_nt: TGCGCCAGCAGCGTACGACAGGGGCAGAGAGAAAAACTGTTTTTT

clone_size: NA
v_call: TRBV6-4
j_call: TRBJ2-3
d_call: NA
cdr3_aa: CASSDRGSTDTQYF
cdr3_nt: TGTGCCAGCAGTGACAGGGGGTCCACAGATACGCAGTATTTT

clone_size: once
v_call: TRBV28
j_call: TRBJ2-3
d_call: NA
cdr3_aa: CASRVGASTDTQYF
cdr3_nt: TGTGCCAGCAGGGTGGGGGCTAGCACAGATACGCAGTATTTT

clone_size: NA
v_call: TRBV11-2
j_call: TRBJ2-3
d_call: NA
cdr3_aa: CASSLGVVQPSTDTQYF
cdr3_nt: TGTGCCAGCAGCTTAGGGGTTGTACAGCCAAGCACAGATACGCAGTATTTT

clone_size: NA
v_call: TRBV2
j_call: TRBJ2-5
d_call: NA
cdr3_aa: CASRRGDSLKTQYF
cdr3_nt: TGTGCCAGCCGAAGGGGGGACAGTTTAAAGACCCAGTACTTC

clone_size: NA
v_call: TRBV6-5
j_call: TRBJ2-1
d_call: NA
cdr3_aa: CASSYDPSGGQEQFF
cdr3_nt: TGTGCCAGCAGTTACGACCCCTCAGGGGGGCAAGAGCAGTTCTTC

clone_size: NA
v_call: TRBV20-1
j_call: TRBJ2-7
d_call: TRBD2
cdr3_aa: CSAGGRVEQYF
cdr3_nt: TGCAGTGCCGGAGGGAGGGTTGAGCAGTACTTC

clone_size: once
v_call: TRBV13
j_call: TRBJ2-4
d_call: TRBD1
cdr3_aa: CASSLTGLAKNIQYF
cdr3_nt: TGTGCCAGCAGCTTGACAGGGCTAGCCAAAAACATTCAGTACTTC

clone_size: once
v_call: TRBV5-1
j_call: TRBJ1-3
d_call: TRBD1
cdr3_aa: CASSLTGPSRLGNTIYF
cdr3_nt: TGCGCCAGCAGCCTGACAGGGCCAAGCCGACTTGGAAACACCATATATTTT

clone_size: NA
v_call: TRBV6-6
j_call: TRBJ1-1
d_call: NA
cdr3_aa: CASSVNTEAFF
cdr3_nt: TGTGCCAGCAGTGTAAACACTGAAGCTTTCTTT

clone_size: few
v_call: TRBV19
j_call: TRBJ1-5
d_call: TRBD1
cdr3_aa: CASSIADRGNQPQHF
cdr3_nt: TGTGCCAGTAGTATAGCCGACAGGGGGAATCAGCCCCAGCATTTT

clone_size: few
v_call: TRBV10-3
j_call: TRBJ1-1
d_call: NA
cdr3_aa: CATSIQANTEAFF
cdr3_nt: TGTGCCACCTCAATACAGGCGAACACTGAAGCTTTCTTT